This T cell receptor (beta chain) derives from a study of OX40 agonist ivuxolimab in advanced cancers. General notes on the study: Ivuxolimab, which targeted the costimulatory receptor OX40 (CD134), was an agonistic, fully human IgG2 monoclonal antibody. Intravenous ivuxolimab was administered to patients every 2 weeks at six dose levels: 0.01, 0.1, 0.3, 1.5, 3 and 10 mg/kg. Of the roughly 54 patients in dose escalation, about 20 had hepatocellular carcinoma, approximately 15 had melanoma, 9 had renal cell carcinoma and 9 had head and neck cancer. In the dose-escalation cohort, around four fifths of patients were male, and the mean age was roughly 60 years with a range of roughly 23 to 90. Prior anti-PD-1, anti-PD-L1 or anti-CTLA-4 therapy was permitted, and roughly two fifths of dose-escalation patients had received checkpoint inhibitors. Partial responses occurred in three dose-escalation patients: two with cutaneous melanoma and one with hepatocellular carcinoma. Peripheral TCRbeta sequencing was intended to test whether TCR sequence diversity was altered and clonal T-cell expansion was caused by ivuxolimab. The paper describes the monotherapy dose-escalation part (N of about 47 patients) of the phase I trial of ivuxolimab.

Genomic DNA was isolated from the sorted cells so that the TCRbeta CDR3 region could be sequenced. The immunoSEQ Assay was used for sequencing of TCRbeta CDR3 regions. The table comes from immuneACCESS by way of TCRdb, which keeps in-frame sequences with V and J called. Part of the clones is missing from these tables; in studies checked, under half for an unresolved V gene and the rest for unknown reasons. In all, the sample holds about 84,000 clones, and around four fifths of those were seen once. 2.5% to 3% of the sample belongs to the ten largest clones. The trial excluded patients who had a history of autoimmune disease or who were on systemic immunosuppression. Peripheral blood for TCR sequencing was drawn from every dose cohort at baseline, at cycle 4 day 1 and at cycle 7 day 1. The samples were drawn from a first-in-human, open-label, multicenter phase I dose-escalation trial of ivuxolimab. Adults with locally advanced or metastatic melanoma, renal cell carcinoma, hepatocellular carcinoma or head and neck squamous cell carcinoma were enrolled in the trial. Before TCR sequencing, CD4+ and CD8+ T cells were separately sorted from peripheral blood.

About this clone itself: Its target antigen remains unknown. Within one base of it there is no much larger clone, and no base qualities were kept.

The CDR3 starts with the cysteine, ends with the phenylalanine, and has 16 residues. Left in the record is the CDR3 DNA by itself, 48 bases read in frame from the first base. The germline V gene (reference sequence) supplies CDR1 MNHEY and CDR2 SMNVEV. Trimming costs V 5 bases and J 7 bases, and their ends lie 18 bases apart. Study-wide conclusions, independent of this receptor: After ivuxolimab, expanded clones were on average more numerous among CD8+ T cells than among CD4+ T cells. Low levels of normalized T-cell clonal expansion were also seen in some nonresponding patients. The antigen specificity of the clonally expanded peripheral T cells was not determined. At doses of 0.1 to 3.0 mg/kg, clonal expansion of both CD4+ and CD8+ blood T cells was observed from baseline to week 6. In the 0.1-3.0 mg/kg groups, partial responders were among the patients with the lowest normalized peripheral clonal expansion, particularly in CD8+ T cells.

The receptor comes from an adult with an advanced solid tumor such as melanoma, head and neck, liver or kidney cancer. The V gene is TRBV27 and the J gene is TRBJ1-6; the D gene assignment is ambiguous. The material was CD4+ or CD8+ T cells sorted from blood, obtained in a trial of the OX40 agonist ivuxolimab. The DNA reads TGTGCCAGCAGTCCATATCAGGAGTTTGGGAATTCACCCCTCCACTTT. This encodes CASSPYQEFGNSPLHF.